This T cell receptor (beta chain) was profiled in a study of blood T cell repertoires in COVID-19 (dated by TCRdb to about 2020). Background for the entire study: Collaborator samples came from the United States, Italy and Spain and covered acute and convalescent phases of COVID-19. Nearly every sample came with metadata listing a de-identified subject ID, COVID-19 status, age in years and sex. The repertoires were released in a freely available public database meant as a resource for research on the immune response to SARS-CoV-2. Deeply sampled blood TCRbeta repertoires from subjects exposed to, actively infected with, or recovered from COVID-19 were included in the dataset. The samples were drawn from the first 160 participants of the ongoing ImmuneRACE study and from 1,254 subjects provided by 6 global collaborators. The prospective study material was composed of cDNA or gDNA derived from T cells, B-cell-depleted T cells, or PBMCs. Where available, HLA class I and class II types were taken from metadata supplied by the sample provider and were not determined by assay-based typing. The investigation overall reported the following: The quantity of clinical and demographic metadata differed by source and by participant and was supplied without curation.

TCRbeta CDR3 regions were amplified from genomic DNA by means of the immunoSEQ Assay, a bias-controlled multiplex PCR. In the authors' own workflow: The number of nucleated cells in each sample was estimated by amplification of reference gene primers within the assay. To quantify the absolute abundance of each unique TCRbeta CDR3 rearrangement, sequence reads were collapsed and filtered. For each sample, productive Simpson clonality was calculated as the square root of Simpson's diversity index across productive rearrangements. Imported from immuneACCESS, the table was reduced by TCRdb to in-frame sequences with V and J called. These copies leave out some clones; in studies compared against another copy, an unresolved V gene accounts for under half, and the cause of the remainder is not known. For V, J and clone size, that table is used; D and trimming come from the DNA. The sample has more than 200,000 clones on record, 70% to 85% of them singletons. The leading ten clones occupy about 1.8% of the sample.

From the germline V gene (reference sequence), CDR1 is SEHNR and CDR2 is FQNEAQ. From its cysteine to its phenylalanine, the CDR3 spans 15 amino acids. Only the CDR3 region is kept as DNA, spanning 45 bases read in frame from base 1. V gives up 0 bases and J gives up 10 bases, and the segment between their germline ends measures 18 bases. For this clone: Its antigen specificity is not known. No base qualities exist here, and no much larger clone lies one base off it.

Participants in the prospective study were enrolled through a virtual design, were aged roughly 18 to 90 years, and lived in 24 United States geographic areas. To assign participants to cohorts, the prospective study relied on clinical history that participants themselves reported in a screening survey and a study questionnaire. ImmuneRACE Cohort 3 recovered participants were defined by two consecutive negative NP/OP PCR tests, healthcare professional clearance, or symptom resolution. In the prospective study, whole blood, serum and a nasopharyngeal or oropharyngeal swab were collected from each participant by mobile phlebotomists. Participants in the prospective study had the option to provide additional blood draws and questionnaires over a roughly 2-month period. Blood samples from the prospective study were shipped frozen or at room temperature prior to DNA extraction.

The sequence was collected from a man in his sixties who had recovered from COVID-19. The sequencing sample was made of PBMCs or T cells enriched from blood (not recorded which). The rearrangement combines TRBV7-9 with TRBJ1-1; TRBD1 could be the D gene, as 6 bases match. The sequence in DNA is TGTGCCAGCAGCTTAGCGGGGGGGACACCCCTGGGAGCTTTCTTT. The encoded protein is CASSLAGGTPLGAFF.